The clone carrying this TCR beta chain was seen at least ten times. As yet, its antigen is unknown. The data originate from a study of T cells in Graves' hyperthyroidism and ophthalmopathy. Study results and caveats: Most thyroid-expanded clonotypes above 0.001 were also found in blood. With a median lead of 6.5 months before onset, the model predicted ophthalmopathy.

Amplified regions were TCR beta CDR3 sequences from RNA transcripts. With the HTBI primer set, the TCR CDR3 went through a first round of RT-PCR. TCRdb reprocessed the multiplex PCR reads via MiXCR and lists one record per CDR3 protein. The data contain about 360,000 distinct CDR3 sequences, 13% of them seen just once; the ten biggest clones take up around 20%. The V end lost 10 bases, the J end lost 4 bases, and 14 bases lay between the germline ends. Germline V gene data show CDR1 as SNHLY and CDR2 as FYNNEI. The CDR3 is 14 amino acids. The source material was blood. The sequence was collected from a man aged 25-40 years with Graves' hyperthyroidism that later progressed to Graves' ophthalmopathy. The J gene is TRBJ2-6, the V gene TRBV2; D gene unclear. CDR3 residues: CATAWGMGANVLTF. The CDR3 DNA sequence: TGTGCCACAGCGTGGGGTATGGGGGCCAACGTCCTGACTTTC.